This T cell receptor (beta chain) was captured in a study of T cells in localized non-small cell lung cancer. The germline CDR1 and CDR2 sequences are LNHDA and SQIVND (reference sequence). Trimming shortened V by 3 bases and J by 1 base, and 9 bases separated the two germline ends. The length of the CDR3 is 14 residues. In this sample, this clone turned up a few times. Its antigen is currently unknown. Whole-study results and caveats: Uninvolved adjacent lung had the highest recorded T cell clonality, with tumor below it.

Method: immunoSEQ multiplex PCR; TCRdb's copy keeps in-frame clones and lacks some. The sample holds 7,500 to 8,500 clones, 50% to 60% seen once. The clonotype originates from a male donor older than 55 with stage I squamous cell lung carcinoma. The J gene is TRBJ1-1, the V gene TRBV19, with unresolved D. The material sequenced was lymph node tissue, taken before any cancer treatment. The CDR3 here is CASSIVRTNTEAFF. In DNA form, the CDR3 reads TGTGCCAGTAGTATTGTTAGGACGAACACTGAAGCTTTCTTT.